The 10 T cell receptor beta chains listed next were all sequenced from one sample in a study of T cell repertoires in cytomegalovirus infection (dated by TCRdb to between 2018 and 2020). In the paper's terms, the treatment or condition label means: in vitro stimulation with specific CMV peptide epitopes to enrich CMV-specific T cells. Their antigens are not known. TCRdb lists the instrument as Illumina HiSeq 1500. The public reads were quality trimmed at Q25 with fastp and then assembled into clones with MiXCR by TCRdb, keeping productive beta chains. Rows merge per CDR3 protein into single entries with the most common DNA and genes. The sample table holds about 920,000 distinct CDR3 sequences, of which around 30% were seen once. Over 12% of the sample comes from the top ten. This sample comprised cultured CD8+ T cells from PBMCs, obtained from culture after CMV antigen stimulation. Receptor source: a human donor in good health (CMV status not recorded). Some clones in this sample may be carry-over from other donors' samples.

V and J are TRBV19 and TRBJ1-5; 12 bases align to TRBD1. Germline CDR1 LNHDA, CDR2 SQIVND (reference sequence). The CDR3 runs to 16 residues. The J segment lost 7 bases and the V segment lost 7 bases, leaving 11 bases of the junction unmatched. The CDR3 DNA reads TGTGCCAGTAAAAGTTGGGGACAGGGGGCGGGCCAGCCCCAGCATTTT. It specifies CASKSWGQGAGQPQHF.

This clonotype has just a few counts. This sequence joins TRBV7-6 and TRBJ2-7; D might be TRBD1 (5 bases). This CDR3 comprises 14 residues. Germline CDR1 is SGHVS and CDR2 is FNYEAQ. Trimming shortened V by 5 bases and J by 4 bases, and 15 bases separated the two germline ends. The CDR3 coding sequence is TGTGCCAGCAGCCCGGACACCTCGCATTACGAGCAGTACTTC. The encoded protein is CASSPDTSHYEQYF.

The V gene is TRBV27, the J gene TRBJ2-5; a possible D gene is TRBD2 (6 bases). This CDR3 is 13 amino acids long. The V end was cut by 3 bases, the J end by 7 bases, with 12 bases between. CDR1 is MNHEY, CDR2 SMNVEV, per germline (reference sequence). The CDR3 sequence: CASSLGGFGTQYF. CDR3 nucleotide sequence: TGTGCCAGCAGTTTGGGGGGTTTCGGGACCCAGTACTTC.

This clonotype showed up just a few times. This rearrangement joins TRBV7-8 to TRBJ2-1; the D call may be TRBD1 or TRBD2 (6 bases each). Trimming took 8 bases from V and 8 from J, leaving 13 bases between them. Looked up from germline, CDR1 is SGHVS and CDR2 is FQNEAQ. The length of the CDR3 is 12 residues. CDR3: CASCTGGDEQFF. For the CDR3, the DNA is TGTGCCAGCTGTACCGGGGGCGATGAGCAGTTCTTC.

The chain joins TRBV4-1 to TRBJ2-1; TRBD1 aligns across 8 bases. CDR1 and CDR2 (germline): MGHRA, YSYEKL. This CDR3 region has 15 residues. Trimming took 3 bases from V and 9 from J; bases not matched to a gene: 10. The CDR3 DNA reads TGCGCCAGCAGCCAGGTTTATCAGGGGGCTGGTGAGCAGTTCTTC. Its translation is CASSQVYQGAGEQFF.

The rearrangement links TRBV12-3 or TRBV12-4 to TRBJ1-5; tentatively, D is TRBD1 (5 bases). This CDR3 is built from 15 residues. V was clipped by 1 base and J by 6 bases, with 13 bases between them. CDR3 coding DNA: TGTGCCAGCAGTTTAGGTACGCCTGGGGGTCAGCCCCAGCATTTT. This codes for CASSLGTPGGQPQHF.

This clonotype was recorded a few times. This chain uses TRBV6-5 with TRBJ1-2; 7 bases match TRBD1. V lost 4 bases to trimming and J lost 4 bases; unmatched junction nucleotides: 12. Germline CDR1 MNHEY, CDR2 SVGAGI. The CDR3 is made up of 16 amino acids. Here the CDR3 DNA reads TGTGCCAGCAGTTCCCTTGGGGACAGCTTACTCTATGGCTACACCTTC. It encodes CASSSLGDSLLYGYTF.

V usage is TRBV5-1 and J usage is TRBJ2-5; tentative D call: TRBD1 (5 bases). The CDR3 is 15 amino acids. From germline, CDR1 is SGHRS and CDR2 YFSETQ. Trimming cost V 0 bases and J 3 bases, with 12 bases left between them. The CDR3 sequence: CASSLASDTKETQYF. In nucleotides, the CDR3 is TGCGCCAGCAGCTTGGCCTCGGACACGAAAGAGACCCAGTACTTC.

V is TRBV5-1 and J is TRBJ2-7; D is tentatively TRBD1 or TRBD2 (5 bases each). Trimming pared 5 bases from V and 3 bases from J, leaving 9 bases between. The CDR3 is 12 amino acids. CDR1 is SGHRS, CDR2 YFSETQ, per germline. CDR3 loop: CASRGDGYEQYF. The DNA of the CDR3 is TGCGCCAGCAGGGGGGACGGCTACGAGCAGTACTTC.

CDR3 bases: TGTGCCAGCAGCTTAATGGACAGGGGTATCGAGCAGTACTTC. Residues: CASSLMDRGIEQYF. The chain has TRBV7-3 and TRBJ2-7; 9 nucleotides align to TRBD1. The CDR3 consists of 14 residues. The germline CDR1 and CDR2 sequences are SGHTA and FQGTGA. V was clipped by 1 base and J by 6 bases; unmatched bases: 4. Full variable domain (remainder filled in from reference TRBV7-3 and TRBJ2-7): GAGVSQTPSNKVTEKGKYVELRCDPISGHTALYWYRQSLGQGPEFLIYFQGTGAADDSGLPNDRFFAVRPEGSVSTLKIQRTERGDSAVYLCASSLMDRGIEQYFGPGTRLTVT.